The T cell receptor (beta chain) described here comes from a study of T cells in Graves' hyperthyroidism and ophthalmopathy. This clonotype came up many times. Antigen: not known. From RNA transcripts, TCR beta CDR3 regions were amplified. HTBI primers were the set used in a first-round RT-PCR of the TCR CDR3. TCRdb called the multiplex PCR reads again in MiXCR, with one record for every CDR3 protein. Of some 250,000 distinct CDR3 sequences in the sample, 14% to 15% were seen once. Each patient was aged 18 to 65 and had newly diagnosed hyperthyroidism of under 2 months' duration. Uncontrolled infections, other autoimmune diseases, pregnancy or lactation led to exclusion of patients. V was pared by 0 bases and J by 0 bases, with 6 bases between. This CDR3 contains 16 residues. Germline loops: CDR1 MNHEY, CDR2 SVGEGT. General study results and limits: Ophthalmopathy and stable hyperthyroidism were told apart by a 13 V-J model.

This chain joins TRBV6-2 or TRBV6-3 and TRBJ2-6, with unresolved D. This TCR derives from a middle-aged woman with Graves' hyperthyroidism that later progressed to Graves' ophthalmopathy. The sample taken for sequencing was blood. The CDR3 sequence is CASSYSSVSGANVLTF. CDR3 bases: TGTGCCAGCAGTTACTCATCCGTCTCTGGGGCCAACGTCCTGACTTTC.